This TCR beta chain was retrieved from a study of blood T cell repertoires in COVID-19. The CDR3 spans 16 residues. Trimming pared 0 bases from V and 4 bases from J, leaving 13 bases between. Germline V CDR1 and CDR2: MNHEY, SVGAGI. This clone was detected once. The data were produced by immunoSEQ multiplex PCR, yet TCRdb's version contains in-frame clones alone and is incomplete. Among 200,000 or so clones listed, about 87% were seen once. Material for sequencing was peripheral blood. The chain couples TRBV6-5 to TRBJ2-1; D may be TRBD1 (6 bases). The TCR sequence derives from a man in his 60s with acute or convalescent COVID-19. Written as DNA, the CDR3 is TGTGCCAGCAGTTACTCGACAGGTTTCTTGTACAATGAGCAGTTCTTC. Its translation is CASSYSTGFLYNEQFF.